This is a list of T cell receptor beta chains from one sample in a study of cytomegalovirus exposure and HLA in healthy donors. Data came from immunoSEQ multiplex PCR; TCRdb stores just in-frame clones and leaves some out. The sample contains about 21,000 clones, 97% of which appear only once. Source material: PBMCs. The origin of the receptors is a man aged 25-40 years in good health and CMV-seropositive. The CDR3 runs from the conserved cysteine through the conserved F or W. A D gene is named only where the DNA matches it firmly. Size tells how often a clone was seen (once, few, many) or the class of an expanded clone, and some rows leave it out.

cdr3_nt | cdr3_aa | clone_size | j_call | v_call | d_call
TGCAGCGTTGAGGGCGGGAGTGGAGCACCGCTCCGCAACGAGCAGTACTTC | CSVEGGSGAPLRNEQYF | NA | TRBJ2-7 | TRBV29-1 | TRBD2
TGCGCCAGCTCCTCGGGGAACACTGAAGCTTTCTTT | CASSSGNTEAFF | NA | TRBJ1-1 | TRBV5-1 | NA
TGTGCCAGCAGCTTAGAGTCGGGTTTGTACACTGAAGCTTTCTTT | CASSLESGLYTEAFF | NA | TRBJ1-1 | TRBV11-2 | NA
TGTGCTATAGGCGGGGGGACCCTGGGCTACACCTTC | CAIGGGTLGYTF | NA | TRBJ1-2 | TRBV7-9 | NA
TGTGCCAGCAGCTCTGGACAGCGACAAATGGCCGGGGAGCTGTTTTTT | CASSSGQRQMAGELFF | NA | TRBJ2-2 | TRBV5-4 | NA
TGTGCCAGCCGGCCAGTGGTTAGCGGCACCGGGGAGCTGTTTTTT | CASRPVVSGTGELFF | NA | TRBJ2-2 | TRBV2 | NA
TGTGCCAGCAGTTCCTCAGGGGGCCCTCTCACCGGGGAGCTGTTTTTT | CASSSSGGPLTGELFF | NA | TRBJ2-2 | TRBV27 | TRBD1
TGCGCCAGCAGCCCCGGGACTATTGGGGAGACCCAGTACTTC | CASSPGTIGETQYF | NA | TRBJ2-5 | TRBV5-1 | TRBD2
TGTGCCAGCAGTTTTGGGCGGGGAGAGACCCAGTACTTC | CASSFGRGETQYF | NA | TRBJ2-5 | TRBV27 | NA
TGTGCCAGCAGTGTCCCCCAGGGGGTTAACTATGGCTACACCTTC | CASSVPQGVNYGYTF | once | TRBJ1-2 | TRBV28 | TRBD1
TGTGCCAGCAGCCTCCATAGCGGGGGGGGGAACAAAAACATTCAGTACTTC | CASSLHSGGGNKNIQYF | NA | TRBJ2-4 | TRBV7-9 | TRBD2
TGTGCCAGCAGTGAAATCGGGACGAGCAGGGGCGAGACCCAGTACTTC | CASSEIGTSRGETQYF | NA | TRBJ2-5 | TRBV6-1 | NA
TGTGCCAGCAGTCCAACCCTGACAGGGGCGAGGACTGAAGCTTTCTTT | CASSPTLTGARTEAFF | NA | TRBJ1-1 | TRBV7-9 | TRBD1
TGTGCCAGTAGTAGGACAGGAAATGTGGAGACCCAGTACTTC | CASSRTGNVETQYF | once | TRBJ2-5 | TRBV19 | TRBD1
TGCGCCAGCAGCCAAGAGGGGGTAGCGGTCTCCTACGAGCAGTACTTC | CASSQEGVAVSYEQYF | NA | TRBJ2-7 | TRBV4-1 | NA
TGTGCCAGCAGTTACTGGACACAGGGGGGGAATGAGCAGTTCTTC | CASSYWTQGGNEQFF | NA | TRBJ2-1 | TRBV6-5 | NA
TGTGCCAGCAGCCATCTACTAGCGGGAGGGCTTTACGAGCAGTACTTC | CASSHLLAGGLYEQYF | NA | TRBJ2-7 | TRBV4-2 | TRBD2
TGTGCCAGCAGTGTATGGGCGGGAGCGAACACCGGGGAGCTGTTTTTT | CASSVWAGANTGELFF | NA | TRBJ2-2 | TRBV2 | TRBD2
TGTGCCAGCAGTCCCAGACTAGCGGGAGGGGACTACGAGCAGTACTTC | CASSPRLAGGDYEQYF | NA | TRBJ2-7 | TRBV27 | TRBD2
TGTGCCACCAGCAGAGATTGGCTTGGACACCCTATGGCCCAGCATTTT | CATSRDWLGHPMAQHF | NA | TRBJ1-5 | TRBV15 | NA
TGTGCCAGCAGCCAAGAGCTAGCCACCTACGAGCAGTACTTC | CASSQELATYEQYF | NA | TRBJ2-7 | TRBV4-2 | NA
TGTGCCAGCAGACTAGCGGGAAGGGAGACCCAGTACTTC | CASRLAGRETQYF | NA | TRBJ2-5 | TRBV27 | TRBD2
TGTGCCAGCAGCCCAGTGGCCCAGGGGAGAAACATTCAGTACTTC | CASSPVAQGRNIQYF | NA | TRBJ2-4 | TRBV7-2 | NA
TGTGCCAGCAGTTTGGTCACAGGGTTCTATGGCTACACCTTC | CASSLVTGFYGYTF | NA | TRBJ1-2 | TRBV28 | NA
TGTGCCAGCAGCTTATACAGGGGTGGCCAAGAGACCCAGTACTTC | CASSLYRGGQETQYF | NA | TRBJ2-5 | TRBV7-3 | TRBD1
TGCGCCAGCAGCCAATCAGGGTCAACCTACGAGCAGTACTTC | CASSQSGSTYEQYF | NA | TRBJ2-7 | TRBV4-1 | NA
TGTGCCAGCAGTACCCGGACTAGCGGGGACAATGAGCAGTTCTTC | CASSTRTSGDNEQFF | NA | TRBJ2-1 | TRBV2 | TRBD2
TGTGCCAGCAGCCCACGACAGGGATTCGGCACCATATATTTT | CASSPRQGFGTIYF | NA | TRBJ1-3 | TRBV6-5 | TRBD1
TGTGCCAGCTCACCACCGACGGCAGGCGCCTACGAGCAGTACTTC | CASSPPTAGAYEQYF | NA | TRBJ2-7 | TRBV18 | NA
TGTGCCAGCAGTTTGGGACTCTACAATGAGCAGTTCTTC | CASSLGLYNEQFF | NA | TRBJ2-1 | TRBV27 | NA
TGTGCCAGCAGCCCTAGGTGGACAGGGGACTACGAGCAGTACTTC | CASSPRWTGDYEQYF | NA | TRBJ2-7 | TRBV7-8 | TRBD1
TGTGCCAGCAGGGACAGGGGGGAAGCTGGGGCCAACGTCCTGACTTTC | CASRDRGEAGANVLTF | NA | TRBJ2-6 | TRBV6-6 | TRBD1